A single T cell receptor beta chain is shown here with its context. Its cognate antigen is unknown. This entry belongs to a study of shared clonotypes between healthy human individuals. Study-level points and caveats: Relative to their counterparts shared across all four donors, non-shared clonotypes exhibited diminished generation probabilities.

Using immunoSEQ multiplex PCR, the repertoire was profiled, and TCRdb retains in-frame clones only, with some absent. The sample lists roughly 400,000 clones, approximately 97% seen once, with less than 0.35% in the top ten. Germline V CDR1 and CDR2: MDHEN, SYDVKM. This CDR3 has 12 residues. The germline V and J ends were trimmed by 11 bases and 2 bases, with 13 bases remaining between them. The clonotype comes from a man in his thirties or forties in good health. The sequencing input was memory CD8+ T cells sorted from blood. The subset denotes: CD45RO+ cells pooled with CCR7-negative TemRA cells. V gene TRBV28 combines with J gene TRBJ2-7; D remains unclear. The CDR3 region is CAVLNQAYEQYF. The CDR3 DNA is TGTGCCGTCCTGAACCAAGCCTACGAGCAGTACTTC.